This passage covers 17 T cell receptor beta chains from one sample sequenced in a study of T cell responses to AZD1222 COVID-19 vaccine. This table comes from immunoSEQ multiplex PCR, and its TCRdb copy is limited to in-frame clones, with some not included. This sample has 120,000 or so clones; under 90% occur once, and the top ten carry 4.4%. Material: peripheral blood, obtained on day 0 of AZD1222 vaccination. Receptor source: an adult in good health.

The V gene is TRBV5-1, the J gene TRBJ2-6, with D unresolved. Germline V gene sequence: CDR1 SGHRS, CDR2 YFSETQ. The CDR3 has 15 residues. V was cut by 7 bases and J by 4 bases, with 15 bases left in between. The CDR3 here is CASGKYAMGANVLTF. The CDR3 bases are TGCGCCAGCGGCAAGTACGCGATGGGGGCCAACGTCCTGACTTTC.

V gene TRBV9 combines with J gene TRBJ2-3; TRBD1 aligns across 7 bases. In germline, CDR1 is SGDLS, CDR2 YYNGEE. This CDR3 has 12 amino acids. V lost 4 bases, J lost 6 bases, and 2 bases stayed unmatched. Here the CDR3 DNA reads TGTGCCAGCAGCCCCAGGGGGGATACGCAGTATTTT. This codes for CASSPRGDTQYF.

The V call is TRBV27, the J call TRBJ2-1; 9 nucleotides match TRBD1. CDR3 length equals 18 residues. The V gene end was trimmed by 0 bases and the J gene end by 2 bases; junction bases not matched to a gene: 8. Germline CDR1 reads MNHEY; CDR2 reads SMNVEV (reference sequence). The DNA for the CDR3 is TGTGCCAGCAGTTTATCGACGGGCGGGACAGGGACCTACAATGAGCAGTTCTTC. Its protein is CASSLSTGGTGTYNEQFF.

The chain has TRBV24-1 and TRBJ1-2; unclear D gene. The CDR3 contains 11 residues. V was cut by 4 bases and J by 6 bases, with 5 bases left in between. Germline V gene lookup returns CDR1 KGHDR and CDR2 SFDVKD. The CDR3 coding sequence is TGTGCCACCAGTGACCGGCATGGCTACACCTTC. Translating it yields CATSDRHGYTF.

The gene calls are TRBV5-1 and TRBJ1-5, with D perhaps matching TRBD1 (5 bases). Germline CDR1 is SGHRS and CDR2 is YFSETQ. Between the trimmed V and J ends, which lost 5 bases and 5 bases, there was a span of 17 bases. The CDR3 has 15 amino acids. CDR3 sequence reads: CASREGQGRDQPQHF. CDR3 DNA: TGCGCCAGCAGGGAGGGGCAGGGCCGCGATCAGCCCCAGCATTTT.

The chain employs TRBV20-1 and TRBJ1-1, with D perhaps TRBD1 (6 bases). Germline assignment: CDR1 DFQATT and CDR2 SNEGSKA (reference sequence). The CDR3 runs to 14 residues. V shed 3 bases and J shed 11 bases, with 22 bases lying between them. The CDR3 bases are TGCAGTGCTAGTACCCTTAGGGGGAAAGGGGAGGCTTTCTTT. Residues: CSASTLRGKGEAFF.

CDR3: CASSPTQGARWTSGANVLTF. CDR3 DNA sequence: TGTGCCAGCTCACCAACACAGGGGGCGCGGTGGACCTCTGGGGCCAACGTCCTGACTTTC. The rearrangement joins TRBV18 to TRBJ2-6; 9 bases agree with TRBD1. The ends lost 2 bases at V and 0 bases at J; junction bases unmatched: 11. Per the germline V gene, CDR1 is KGHSH and CDR2 is LQKENI. The CDR3 is 20 residues long.

The chain links TRBV11-2 to TRBJ1-2, with D perhaps matching TRBD1 (6 bases). Germline V lookup: CDR1 SGHAT, CDR2 FQNNGV. Trimming stripped 5 bases from V and 8 bases from J, with 18 bases between. The CDR3 extends over 14 amino acids. The CDR3 DNA sequence: TGTGCCAGCAGCCTCTGGACAGTCGGGAGCGGCTACACCTTC. It is translated as CASSLWTVGSGYTF.

The rearrangement uses TRBV9 and TRBJ2-1; D gene uncertain. Trimming pared 0 bases from V and 6 bases from J, leaving 10 bases between. This CDR3 is 14 amino acids long. Germline V gene data show CDR1 as SGDLS and CDR2 as YYNGEE. The CDR3 protein is CASSVDVHLNEQFF. The CDR3 bases are TGTGCCAGCAGCGTAGACGTCCATCTCAATGAGCAGTTCTTC.

The chain combines TRBV12-3 or TRBV12-4 with TRBJ2-2, with a possible D match to TRBD1 (6 bases). Trimming took 6 bases from V and 7 from J, leaving 12 bases between them. The CDR3 covers 13 residues. CDR3 nucleotide sequence: TGTGCCAGCAGCAGTACAGGGTTCGGGGAGCTGTTTTTT. Translating it yields CASSSTGFGELFF.

CDR3 in amino acids: CASSPGSSYEQYF. The DNA for the CDR3 is TGCGCCAGCAGCCCGGGGAGCTCCTACGAGCAGTACTTC. The chain uses TRBV5-1 and TRBJ2-7; weak D call: TRBD2 (5 bases). Trimming cost V 4 bases and J 0 bases, with 8 bases left between them. There are 13 residues in the CDR3. Germline-derived CDR1 and CDR2 are SGHRS and YFSETQ.

The chain joins TRBV6-5 to TRBJ2-7, with 11 positions matching TRBD1. Looked up from germline, CDR1 is MNHEY and CDR2 is SVGAGI. CDR3 length equals 14 residues. The V segment lost 2 bases and the J segment 7 bases; nucleotides outside the gene matches: 4. DNA of the CDR3: TGTGCCAGCAGTTACCAGGGACAGGGGGGGGAGCAGTACTTC. It encodes CASSYQGQGGEQYF.

The chain carries TRBV6-5 and TRBJ2-2; no clear D. Between the trimmed V and J ends, which lost 6 bases and 10 bases, there was a span of 9 bases. CDR1 and CDR2 (germline): MNHEY, SVGAGI. This CDR3 is 11 amino acids long. CDR3 region: CASRRELELFF. In DNA, the CDR3 is TGTGCCAGCAGGCGTGAATTGGAGCTGTTTTTT.

V is TRBV5-5 and J is TRBJ1-6; 7 positions match TRBD1. Germline V CDR1 and CDR2: SGHKS, YYEKEE (reference sequence). Trimming took 4 bases from V and 10 from J; bases not matched to a gene: 8. The CDR3 loop spans 14 amino acids. The CDR3 spells CASSPRDSGSPLHF. CDR3 DNA sequence: TGTGCCAGCAGCCCCCGGGACAGTGGATCACCCCTCCACTTT.

This sequence joins TRBV16 and TRBJ1-2, with TRBD1 as a possible D gene (5 bases). Germline lookup yields CDR1 KGHSY and CDR2 FQNENV. The V and J ends lost 0 bases and 10 bases respectively, with 12 bases between them. The CDR3 is made up of 13 amino acids. The CDR3 nucleotides read TGTGCCAGCAGCCAATCAGGGGACCGCGACTACACCTTC. It translates to CASSQSGDRDYTF.

This clone has a handful of counts. This sequence joins TRBV4-1 and TRBJ1-1; no firm D call. Germline values: CDR1 MGHRA, CDR2 YSYEKL. Trimming cost V 7 bases and J 1 base, with 22 bases left between them. The CDR3 spans 17 residues. Here the CDR3 reads CASIPSWGIGRNTEAFF. In nucleotides, the CDR3 is TGCGCCAGCATCCCTAGCTGGGGAATAGGGAGGAACACTGAAGCTTTCTTT.

V gene TRBV6-2 or TRBV6-3 combines with J gene TRBJ2-3; D is perhaps TRBD1 (5 bases). CDR1 MNHEY and CDR2 SVGEGT come from the germline V gene. The V end lost 4 bases, the J end lost 5 bases, and 19 bases lay between the germline ends. The CDR3 runs 16 residues. In DNA, the CDR3 is TGTGCCAGCAGTTCTTTGCCTGGACACAAGGGAGATACGCAGTATTTT. Translation gives CASSSLPGHKGDTQYF.